Shown below are 17 T cell receptor beta chains from a single sample sequenced in a study of spatial heterogeneity in lung cancer. As to time point: blood at routine non-recurrence follow-up after resection. One entry per CDR3 protein, called by TCRdb with MiXCR from the 5' RACE reads. The sample consists of about 18,000 distinct CDR3 sequences, approximately 8.5% of them appearing once. The source was PBMCs, collected at follow-up. The receptors originated from a male donor with early-stage non-small cell lung cancer.

V and J are TRBV19 and TRBJ1-5; 7 bases map to TRBD1. V shed 3 bases, J shed 3 bases, and the junction held 5 bases outside the gene matches. The CDR3 totals 15 residues. Germline V CDR1 and CDR2: LNHDA, SQIVND (reference sequence). CDR3 sequence reads: CASSMDGTANQPQHF. The CDR3 DNA follows: TGTGCCAGTAGTATGGACGGGACAGCCAATCAGCCCCAGCATTTT.

This chain uses TRBV6-1 with TRBJ2-7, with a tentative D call TRBD1 (5 bases). The germline gives CDR1 MNHNS, CDR2 SASEGT. V shed 4 bases and J shed 3 bases, with 10 bases lying between them. The CDR3 spans 13 residues. CDR3: CASSGSGYYEQYF. In DNA form, the CDR3 reads TGTGCCAGCAGTGGCTCAGGGTACTACGAGCAGTACTTC.

The chain uses TRBV5-8 and TRBJ2-1, with 15 bases identical to TRBD2. CDR3 length: 15 amino acids. Germline V CDR1 and CDR2: SGHTS, YDEGEE. V gave up 0 bases and J gave up 9 bases; unmatched junction bases: 1. The CDR3 nucleotides are TGTGCCAGCAGCTTGGGGGGACTAGCGGGAGGTGAGCAGTTCTTC. It encodes CASSLGGLAGGEQFF.

This clonotype was detected many times. This chain joins TRBV5-1 and TRBJ2-1, with 10 nucleotides matching TRBD1. Trimming cost V 6 bases and J 9 bases; bases outside gene matches: 6. The length of the CDR3 is 13 residues. Germline values: CDR1 SGHRS, CDR2 YFSETQ. The CDR3 protein is CASTETGGSEQFF. For the CDR3, the DNA is TGCGCCAGCACCGAGACAGGGGGCTCTGAGCAGTTCTTC.

This clonotype was observed many times. The chain couples TRBV24-1 to TRBJ2-2; 14 nucleotides agree with TRBD2. Germline V CDR1 and CDR2: KGHDR, SFDVKD. The V gene end was trimmed by 9 bases and the J gene end by 1 base; junction bases not matched to a gene: 6. The length of the CDR3 is 17 residues. In DNA, the CDR3 is TGTGCCACCGGGGGACTAGCGGGAGTTGGGAACACCGGGGAGCTGTTTTTT. Translated: CATGGLAGVGNTGELFF.

This clonotype has only a few counts. The V gene is TRBV2, the J gene TRBJ2-3; TRBD2 aligns across 13 bases. The CDR3 runs 14 residues. The V gene's germline CDR1 is SNHLY and CDR2 FYNNEI. V lost 6 bases, J lost 5 bases, and 2 bases stayed unmatched. CDR3 sequence: CASRTSGGQDTQYF. In DNA form, the CDR3 reads TGTGCCAGCAGGACTAGCGGGGGGCAAGATACGCAGTATTTT. The variable domain in full, completed from reference TRBV2 and TRBJ2-3, reads EPEVTQTPSHQVTQMGQEVILRCVPISNHLYFYWYRQILGQKVEFLVSFYNNEISEKSEIFDDQFSVERPDGSNFTLKIRSTKLEDSAMYFCASRTSGGQDTQYFGPGTRLTVL.

This clonotype has ten or more counts. The genes are TRBV5-1 and TRBJ2-1; 9 nucleotides align to TRBD1. Trimming removed 1 base from V and 2 bases from J; junction bases left unmatched: 1. The CDR3 loop spans 15 amino acids. The germline gives CDR1 SGHRS, CDR2 YFSETQ. CDR3 in amino acids: CASSLRQGAYNEQFF. The CDR3 coding sequence is TGCGCCAGCAGCTTGCGACAGGGGGCCTACAATGAGCAGTTCTTC.

This clonotype was seen many times. J is TRBJ2-7 and V is TRBV12-3 or TRBV12-4; 7 bases are a match to TRBD1. With V trimmed by 1 base and J by 2 bases, 5 bases remained unmatched. This CDR3 region has 15 residues. The CDR3 loop reads CASSLGGQVPYEQYF. CDR3 nucleotides: TGTGCCAGCAGTTTAGGCGGACAGGTCCCCTACGAGCAGTACTTC.

At least ten counts were recorded for this clonotype. The V call is TRBV28, the J call TRBJ1-5; D possibly corresponds to TRBD1 (6 bases). V was cut by 6 bases and J by 2 bases, with 17 bases left in between. The CDR3 spans 16 residues. CDR1 is MDHEN, CDR2 SYDVKM, per germline. The CDR3 DNA sequence: TGTGCCAGCAGACCTCTACAGGGTTGGGGCAATCAGCCCCAGCATTTT. This codes for CASRPLQGWGNQPQHF.

In this sample, this clonotype turned up many times. The chain couples TRBV6-1 to TRBJ1-1, with D hard to call. The CDR3 length is 11 residues. The germline V gene encodes CDR1 MNHNS and CDR2 SASEGT. V was pared by 3 bases and J by 7 bases, with 6 bases between. CDR3 DNA sequence: TGTGCCAGCAGTGACAGGATTGAAGCTTTCTTT. Amino acid sequence: CASSDRIEAFF.

This clonotype has only a few counts. The chain employs TRBV30 and TRBJ1-4, with D tentatively TRBD1 (5 bases). The CDR3 is 15 amino acids. The germline gives CDR1 GTSNPN, CDR2 SVGIG (reference sequence). With 4 bases removed from V and 6 bases from J, the gap between germline ends came to 18 bases. The chain's CDR3 is CAWNEIRDPDEKLFF. The CDR3 region has the DNA TGTGCCTGGAACGAAATCCGGGACCCAGATGAAAAACTGTTTTTT. Full variable domain (remainder filled in from reference TRBV30 and TRBJ1-4): SQTIHQWPATLVQPVGSPLSLECTVEGTSNPNLYWYRQAAGRGLQLLFYSVGIGQISSEVPQNLSASRPQDRQFILSSKKLLLSDSGFYLCAWNEIRDPDEKLFFGSGTQLSVL.

The chain is built from TRBV13 and TRBJ2-1; 10 bases match TRBD1. CDR3 length: 19 residues. The germline gives CDR1 PRHDT, CDR2 FYEKMQ (reference sequence). J gave up 1 base and V 5 bases, and 14 bases lay outside the gene matches. The CDR3 DNA reads TGTGCCAGCAGCCCATCCGGGACAGGGGACAGTGGATCCTACAATGAGCAGTTCTTC. This encodes CASSPSGTGDSGSYNEQFF. The full variable domain, completed using reference TRBV13 and TRBJ2-1, is AAGVIQSPRHLIKEKRETATLKCYPIPRHDTVYWYQQGPGQDPQFLISFYEKMQSDKGSIPDRFSAQQFSDYHSELNMSSLELGDSALYFCASSPSGTGDSGSYNEQFFGPGTRLTVL.

This clonotype was detected ten times or more. V and J are TRBV24-1 and TRBJ2-2; D is undetermined. CDR1 KGHDR and CDR2 SFDVKD come from the germline V gene. The CDR3 runs 14 residues. The germline V and J ends were trimmed by 5 bases and 2 bases, with 8 bases remaining between them. The CDR3 region is CATSVGLNTGELFF. For the CDR3, the DNA is TGTGCCACCAGTGTAGGGCTTAACACCGGGGAGCTGTTTTTT.

The chain employs TRBV7-9 and TRBJ2-5; possibly TRBD2 for D (6 bases). The CDR3 has 15 residues. The V end lost 6 bases, the J end lost 5 bases, and 19 bases lay between the germline ends. Germline CDR1 reads SEHNR; CDR2 reads FQNEAQ (reference sequence). CDR3 sequence: CASRKTRETTETQYF. For the CDR3, the DNA is TGTGCCAGCAGAAAGACTAGAGAAACCACGGAGACCCAGTACTTC.

About this clonotype itself: This may stem from a read error, because a much larger clone lies one nucleotide away. CDR3 protein: CVSSLGFWRAPSASDTQYF. CDR3 in DNA: TGTGTCAGCAGCTTAGGGTTCTGGAGGGCTCCTAGCGCGTCAGATACGCAGTATTTT. The V and J genes are TRBV7-2 and TRBJ2-3, with D possibly matching TRBD2 (6 bases). Germline V gives CDR1 SGHTA, CDR2 FQGNSA. The length of the CDR3 is 19 residues.

Judged by abundance, this clonotype is large. The chain has TRBV13 and TRBJ2-1, with 8 bases lining up with TRBD2. V was clipped by 5 bases and J by 5 bases; unmatched bases: 14. Germline values: CDR1 PRHDT, CDR2 FYEKMQ (reference sequence). This CDR3 comprises 17 residues. The CDR3 nucleotides are TGTGCCAGCAGCCCCCCCCTTCGCGGGGGGTTTGACAATGAGCAGTTCTTC. Encoded protein: CASSPPLRGGFDNEQFF.

This clonotype has only a few counts. The junction and the germline gene differ at one end; a read error may be behind it. V is TRBV20-1 and J is TRBJ2-2; TRBD1 or TRBD2 may be the D gene (5 bases each). The CDR3 length is 12 residues. CDR1 is DFQATT and CDR2 is SNEGSKA in the germline V gene (reference sequence). CDR3: CSARGATGELFF. The CDR3 DNA reads as TGCAGTGCCAGAGGGGCCACCGGGGAGCTGTTTTTT.